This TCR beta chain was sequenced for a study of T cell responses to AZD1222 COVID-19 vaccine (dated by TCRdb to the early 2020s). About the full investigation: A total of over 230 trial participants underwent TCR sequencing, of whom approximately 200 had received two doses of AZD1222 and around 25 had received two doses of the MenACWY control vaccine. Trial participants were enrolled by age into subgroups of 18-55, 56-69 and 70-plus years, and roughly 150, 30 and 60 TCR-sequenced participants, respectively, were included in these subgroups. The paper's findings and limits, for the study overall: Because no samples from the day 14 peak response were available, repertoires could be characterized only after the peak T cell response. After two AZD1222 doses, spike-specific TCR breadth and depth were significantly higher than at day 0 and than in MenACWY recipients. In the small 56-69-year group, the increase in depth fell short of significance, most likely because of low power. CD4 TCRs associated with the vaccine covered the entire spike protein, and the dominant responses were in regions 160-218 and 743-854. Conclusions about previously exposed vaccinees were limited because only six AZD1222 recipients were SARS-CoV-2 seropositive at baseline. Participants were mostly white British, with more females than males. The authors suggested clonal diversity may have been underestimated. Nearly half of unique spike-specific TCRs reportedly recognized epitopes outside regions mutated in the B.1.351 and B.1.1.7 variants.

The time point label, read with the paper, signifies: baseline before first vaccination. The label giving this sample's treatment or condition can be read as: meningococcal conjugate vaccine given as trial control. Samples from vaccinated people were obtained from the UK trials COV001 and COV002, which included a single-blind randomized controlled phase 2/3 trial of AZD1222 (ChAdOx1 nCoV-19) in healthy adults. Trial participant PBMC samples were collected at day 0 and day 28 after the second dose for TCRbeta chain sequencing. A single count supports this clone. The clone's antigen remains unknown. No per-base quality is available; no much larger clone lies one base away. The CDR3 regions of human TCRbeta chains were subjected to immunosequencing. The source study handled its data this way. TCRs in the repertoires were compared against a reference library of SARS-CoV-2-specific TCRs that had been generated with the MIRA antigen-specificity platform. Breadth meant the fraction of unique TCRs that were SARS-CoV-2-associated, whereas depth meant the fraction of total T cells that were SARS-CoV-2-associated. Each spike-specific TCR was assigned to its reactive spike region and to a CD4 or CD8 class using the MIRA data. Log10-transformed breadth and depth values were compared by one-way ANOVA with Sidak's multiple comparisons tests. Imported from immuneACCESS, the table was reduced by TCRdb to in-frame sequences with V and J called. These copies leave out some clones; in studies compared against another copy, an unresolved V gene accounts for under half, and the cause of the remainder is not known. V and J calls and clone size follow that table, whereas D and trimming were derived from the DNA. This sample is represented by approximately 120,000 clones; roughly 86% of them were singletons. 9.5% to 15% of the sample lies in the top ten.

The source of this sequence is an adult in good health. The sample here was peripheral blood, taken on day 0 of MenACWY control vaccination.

The bases read TGTGCCAGCAGCCCCCACCTAGCGGGGGGCCACTACAATGAGCAGTTCTTC. Its protein reads: CASSPHLAGGHYNEQFF. In this chain, TRBV7-2 is recombined with TRBJ2-1, with 11 bases in between that match TRBD2. V trim: 5 bases; J trim: 3 bases; unmatched bases: 9. The CDR3 sequence holds 17 residues, the cysteine and phenylalanine included. This entry keeps only the CDR3 DNA: 51 bases, framed from base 1. Per the germline V gene, SGHTA is the CDR1 and FQGNSA is the CDR2.